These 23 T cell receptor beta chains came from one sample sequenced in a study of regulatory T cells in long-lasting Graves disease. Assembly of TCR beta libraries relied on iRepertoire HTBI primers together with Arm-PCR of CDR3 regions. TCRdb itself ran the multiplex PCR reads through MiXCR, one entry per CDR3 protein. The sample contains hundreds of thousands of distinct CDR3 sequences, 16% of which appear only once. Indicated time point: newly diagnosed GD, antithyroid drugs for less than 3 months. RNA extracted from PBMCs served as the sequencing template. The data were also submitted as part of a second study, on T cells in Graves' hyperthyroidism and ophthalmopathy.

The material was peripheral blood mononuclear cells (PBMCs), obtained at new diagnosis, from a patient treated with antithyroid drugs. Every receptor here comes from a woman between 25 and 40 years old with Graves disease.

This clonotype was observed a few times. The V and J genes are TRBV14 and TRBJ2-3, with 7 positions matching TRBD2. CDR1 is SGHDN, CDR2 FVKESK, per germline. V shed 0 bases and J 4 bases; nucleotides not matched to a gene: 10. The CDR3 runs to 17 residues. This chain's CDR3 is CASSQDVRLAVADTQYF. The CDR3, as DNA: TGTGCCAGCAGCCAAGATGTGCGTCTAGCGGTGGCAGATACGCAGTATTTT.

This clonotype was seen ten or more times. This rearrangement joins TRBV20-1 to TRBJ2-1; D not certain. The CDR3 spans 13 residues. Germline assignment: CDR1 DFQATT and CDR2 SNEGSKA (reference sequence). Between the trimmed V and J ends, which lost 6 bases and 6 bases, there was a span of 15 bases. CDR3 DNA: TGCAGTGCCTGGACGGCCCCCCGCAATGAGCAGTTCTTC. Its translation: CSAWTAPRNEQFF.

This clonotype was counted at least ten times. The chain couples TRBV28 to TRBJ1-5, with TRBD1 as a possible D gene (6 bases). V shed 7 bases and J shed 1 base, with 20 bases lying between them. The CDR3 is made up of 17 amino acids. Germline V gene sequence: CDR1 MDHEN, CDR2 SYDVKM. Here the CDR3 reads CASTRSRGAWSNQPQHF. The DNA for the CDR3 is TGTGCCAGCACCCGTTCGCGGGGGGCTTGGAGCAATCAGCCCCAGCATTTT.

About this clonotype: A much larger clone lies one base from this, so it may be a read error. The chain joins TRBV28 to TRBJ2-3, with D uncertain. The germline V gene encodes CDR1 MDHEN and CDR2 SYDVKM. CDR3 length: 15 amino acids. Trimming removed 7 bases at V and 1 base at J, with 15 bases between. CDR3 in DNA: TGTGCCAGCACTTTCGTAGGGTATGGCACAGATACGCAGTATTTT. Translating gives CASTFVGYGTDTQYF. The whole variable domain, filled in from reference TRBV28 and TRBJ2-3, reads DVKVTQSSRYLVKRTGEKVFLECVQDMDHENMFWYRQDPGLGLRLIYFSYDVKMKEKGDIPEGYSVSREKKERFSLILESASTNQTSMYLCASTFVGYGTDTQYFGPGTRLTVL.

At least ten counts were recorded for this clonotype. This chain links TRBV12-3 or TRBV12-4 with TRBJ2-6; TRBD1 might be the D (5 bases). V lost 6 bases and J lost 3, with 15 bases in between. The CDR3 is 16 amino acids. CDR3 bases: TGTGCCAGCAGCCCAGTAAGGCAGGGTGGGGCCAACGTCCTGACTTTC. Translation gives CASSPVRQGGANVLTF.

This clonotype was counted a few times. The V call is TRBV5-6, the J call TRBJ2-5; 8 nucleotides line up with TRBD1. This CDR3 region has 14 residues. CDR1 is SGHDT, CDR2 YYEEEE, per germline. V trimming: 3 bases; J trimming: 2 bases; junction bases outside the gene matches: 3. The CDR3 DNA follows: TGTGCCAGCAGCTCGGGGACAGGACAAGAGACCCAGTACTTC. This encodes CASSSGTGQETQYF.

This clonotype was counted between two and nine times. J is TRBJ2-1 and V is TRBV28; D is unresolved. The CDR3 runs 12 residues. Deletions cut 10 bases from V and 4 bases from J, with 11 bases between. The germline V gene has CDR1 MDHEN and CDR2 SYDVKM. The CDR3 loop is CAIQTGYNEQFF. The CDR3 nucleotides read TGTGCCATTCAGACGGGTTACAATGAGCAGTTCTTC.

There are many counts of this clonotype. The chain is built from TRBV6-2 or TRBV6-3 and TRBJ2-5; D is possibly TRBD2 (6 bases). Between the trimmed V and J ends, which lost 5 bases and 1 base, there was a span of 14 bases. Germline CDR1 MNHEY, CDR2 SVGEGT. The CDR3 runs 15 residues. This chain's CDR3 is CASSGGSRAQETQYF. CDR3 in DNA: TGTGCCAGCAGTGGGGGGTCCCGGGCCCAAGAGACCCAGTACTTC.

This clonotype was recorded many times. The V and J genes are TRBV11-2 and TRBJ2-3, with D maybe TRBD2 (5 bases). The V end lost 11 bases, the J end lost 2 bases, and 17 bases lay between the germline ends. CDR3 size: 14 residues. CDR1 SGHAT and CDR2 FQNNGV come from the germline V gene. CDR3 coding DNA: TGTGCCGCGCACGGAGGCCTTTTCACAGATACGCAGTATTTT. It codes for CAAHGGLFTDTQYF.

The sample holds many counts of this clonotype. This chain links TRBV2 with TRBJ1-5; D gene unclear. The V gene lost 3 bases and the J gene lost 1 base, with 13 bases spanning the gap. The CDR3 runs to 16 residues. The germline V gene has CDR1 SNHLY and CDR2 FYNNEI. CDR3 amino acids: CASSELGRLSNQPQHF. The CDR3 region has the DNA TGTGCCAGCAGTGAGTTGGGCAGGCTGAGCAATCAGCCCCAGCATTTT.

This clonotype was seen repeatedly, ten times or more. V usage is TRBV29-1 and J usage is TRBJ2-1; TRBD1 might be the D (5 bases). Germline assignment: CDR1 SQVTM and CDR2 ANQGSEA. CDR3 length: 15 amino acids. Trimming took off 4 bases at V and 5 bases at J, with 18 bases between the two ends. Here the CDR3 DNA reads TGCAGCGTTGGTACGTGGGGAATGGGGCACAATGAGCAGTTCTTC. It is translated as CSVGTWGMGHNEQFF.

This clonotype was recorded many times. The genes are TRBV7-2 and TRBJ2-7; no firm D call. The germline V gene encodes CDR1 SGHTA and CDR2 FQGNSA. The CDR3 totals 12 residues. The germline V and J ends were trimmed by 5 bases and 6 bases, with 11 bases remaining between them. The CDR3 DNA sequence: TGTGCCAGCAGCAAATTAACGAGCGAGCAGTACTTC. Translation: CASSKLTSEQYF.

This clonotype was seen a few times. CDR3 sequence (DNA): TGTGCCAGCAGTTTAGTGGCACCGGGCATTGGGAAAAACATTCAGTACTTC. Its translation is CASSLVAPGIGKNIQYF. J is TRBJ2-4 and V is TRBV28; D is undetermined. Between the trimmed V and J ends, which lost 2 bases and 4 bases, there was a span of 18 bases. The CDR3 contains 17 residues. Germline-derived CDR1 and CDR2 are MDHEN and SYDVKM. The full variable domain, completed using reference TRBV28 and TRBJ2-4, is DVKVTQSSRYLVKRTGEKVFLECVQDMDHENMFWYRQDPGLGLRLIYFSYDVKMKEKGDIPEGYSVSREKKERFSLILESASTNQTSMYLCASSLVAPGIGKNIQYFGAGTRLSVL.

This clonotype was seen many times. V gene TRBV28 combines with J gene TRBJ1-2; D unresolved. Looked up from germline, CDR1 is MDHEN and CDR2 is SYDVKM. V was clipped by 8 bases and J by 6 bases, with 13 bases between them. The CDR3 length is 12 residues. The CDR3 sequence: CASVRASDGYTF. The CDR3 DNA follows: TGTGCCAGCGTGAGGGCTTCGGATGGCTACACCTTC.

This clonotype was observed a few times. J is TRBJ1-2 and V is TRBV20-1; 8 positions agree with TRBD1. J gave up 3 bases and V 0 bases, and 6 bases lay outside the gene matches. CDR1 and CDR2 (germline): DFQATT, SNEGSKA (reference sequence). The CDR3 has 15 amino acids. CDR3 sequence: CSAREVQGADYGYTF. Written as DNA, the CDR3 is TGCAGTGCTAGAGAGGTGCAGGGGGCGGACTATGGCTACACCTTC.

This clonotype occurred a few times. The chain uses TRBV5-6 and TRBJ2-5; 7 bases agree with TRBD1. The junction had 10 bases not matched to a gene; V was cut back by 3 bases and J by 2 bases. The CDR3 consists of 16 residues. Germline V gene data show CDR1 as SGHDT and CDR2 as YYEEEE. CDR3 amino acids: CASSSRMGQIQETQYF. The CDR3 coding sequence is TGTGCCAGCAGCTCCCGAATGGGACAGATACAAGAGACCCAGTACTTC.

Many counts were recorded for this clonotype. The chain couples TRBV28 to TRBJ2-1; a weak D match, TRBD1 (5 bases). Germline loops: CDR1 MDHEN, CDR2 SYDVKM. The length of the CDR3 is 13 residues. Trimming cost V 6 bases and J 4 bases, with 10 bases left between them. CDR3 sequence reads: CASRDKGYNEQFF. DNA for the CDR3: TGTGCCAGCAGGGATAAGGGGTACAATGAGCAGTTCTTC. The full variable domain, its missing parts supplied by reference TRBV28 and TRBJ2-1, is DVKVTQSSRYLVKRTGEKVFLECVQDMDHENMFWYRQDPGLGLRLIYFSYDVKMKEKGDIPEGYSVSREKKERFSLILESASTNQTSMYLCASRDKGYNEQFFGPGTRLTVL.

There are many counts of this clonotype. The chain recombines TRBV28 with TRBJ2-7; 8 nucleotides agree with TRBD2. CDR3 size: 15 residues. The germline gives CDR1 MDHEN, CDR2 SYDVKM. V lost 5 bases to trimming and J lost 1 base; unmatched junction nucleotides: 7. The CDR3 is CASSPAGLGSYEQYF. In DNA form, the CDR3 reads TGTGCCAGCAGTCCGGCGGGACTAGGGTCCTACGAGCAGTACTTC.

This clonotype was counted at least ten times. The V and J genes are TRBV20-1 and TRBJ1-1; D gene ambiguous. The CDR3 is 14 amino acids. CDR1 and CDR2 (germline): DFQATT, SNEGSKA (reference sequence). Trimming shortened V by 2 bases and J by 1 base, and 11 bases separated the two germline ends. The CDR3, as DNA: TGCAGTGCTAGAAGGCCGGGCGAGAACACTGAAGCTTTCTTT. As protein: CSARRPGENTEAFF.

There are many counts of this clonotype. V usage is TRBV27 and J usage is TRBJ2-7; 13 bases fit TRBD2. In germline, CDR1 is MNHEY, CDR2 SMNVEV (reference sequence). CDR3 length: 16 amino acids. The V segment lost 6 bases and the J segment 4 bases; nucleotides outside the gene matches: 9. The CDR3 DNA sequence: TGTGCCAGCAGGGGACTAGCGGGATTAGGTGTGTACGAGCAGTACTTC. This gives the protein CASRGLAGLGVYEQYF.

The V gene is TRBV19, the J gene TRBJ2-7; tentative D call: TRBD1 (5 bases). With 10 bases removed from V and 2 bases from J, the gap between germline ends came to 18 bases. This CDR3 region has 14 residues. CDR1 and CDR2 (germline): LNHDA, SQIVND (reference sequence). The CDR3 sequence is CATKEQDGPYEQYF. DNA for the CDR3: TGTGCCACCAAGGAACAGGATGGTCCCTACGAGCAGTACTTC.

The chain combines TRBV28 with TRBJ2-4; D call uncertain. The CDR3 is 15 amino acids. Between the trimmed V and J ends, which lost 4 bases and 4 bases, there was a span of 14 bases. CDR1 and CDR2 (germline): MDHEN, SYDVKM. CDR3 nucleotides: TGTGCCAGCAGTTCAACGTCCCTGGGGAAAAACATTCAGTACTTC. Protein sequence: CASSSTSLGKNIQYF.

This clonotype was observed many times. The CDR3 loop is CASSPRGRGRDTQYF. The CDR3 DNA reads as TGTGCCAGCTCACCGAGGGGCAGGGGCAGAGATACGCAGTATTTT. The chain employs TRBV18 and TRBJ2-3; TRBD1 is a possible D gene (6 bases). The CDR3 spans 15 residues. Trimming pared 3 bases from V and 5 bases from J, leaving 15 bases between. Germline CDR1 KGHSH, CDR2 LQKENI.